The 28 T cell receptor beta chains below come from one sample, sequenced in a study of response to subunit inactivated influenza vaccine. Using its own MiXCR run on the RT-PCR reads, TCRdb lists one record per CDR3 protein. The sample has 300,000 to 350,000 distinct CDR3 sequences, approximately 20% seen once. Sequenced here: PBMCs from blood, sampled about 20 months after vaccination. Receptors originate from a man aged 50 to 69 who received an inactivated influenza vaccine.

This clonotype was picked up a small number of times. This chain links TRBV20-1 with TRBJ1-5, with D unresolved. This CDR3 spans 14 amino acids. Germline loops: CDR1 DFQATT, CDR2 SNEGSKA (reference sequence). Trimming took off 6 bases at V and 8 bases at J, with 20 bases between the two ends. The CDR3 DNA is TGCAGTGCCCTGGCCGGGCAGCCCAAGGAGCCCCAGCATTTT. Its translation: CSALAGQPKEPQHF.

The gene calls are TRBV7-6 and TRBJ2-3; TRBD2 matches at 14 bases. Per germline, CDR1 SGHVS and CDR2 FNYEAQ. Germline trimming cut 5 bases from V and 0 bases from J; bases unmatched to any gene: 4. The CDR3 length is 17 residues. For the CDR3, the DNA is TGTGCCAGCAGCCCCGGACTAGCGGGAGGCAGCACAGATACGCAGTATTTT. Translating it yields CASSPGLAGGSTDTQYF. The whole variable domain, filled in from reference TRBV7-6 and TRBJ2-3, reads GAGVSQSPRYKVTKRGQDVALRCDPISGHVSLYWYRQALGQGPEFLTYFNYEAQQDKSGLPNDRFSAERPEGSISTLTIQRTEQRDSAMYRCASSPGLAGGSTDTQYFGPGTRLTVL.

V and J are TRBV5-5 and TRBJ1-1; D gene uncertain. The CDR3 loop spans 13 amino acids. Per germline, CDR1 SGHKS and CDR2 YYEKEE (reference sequence). Between the trimmed V and J ends, which lost 2 bases and 2 bases, there was a span of 7 bases. The CDR3, as DNA: TGTGCCAGCAGCTTCCAGACTAACACTGAAGCTTTCTTT. It codes for CASSFQTNTEAFF.

This clonotype was found many times. This sequence joins TRBV20-1 and TRBJ1-3; D gene ambiguous. Germline CDR1 reads DFQATT; CDR2 reads SNEGSKA (reference sequence). The CDR3 is 15 residues long. Trimming pared 0 bases from V and 0 bases from J, leaving 9 bases between. This chain's CDR3 is CSARDGRVSGNTIYF. In nucleotides, the CDR3 is TGCAGTGCTAGAGATGGACGAGTCTCTGGAAACACCATATATTTT.

This clonotype has ten or more counts. The chain carries TRBV15 and TRBJ1-5; D perhaps matches TRBD1 (5 bases). Germline V gene data show CDR1 as LNHNV and CDR2 as YYDKDF (reference sequence). CDR3 size: 14 residues. Deletions cut 3 bases from V and 6 bases from J, with 12 bases between. CDR3: CATSRDIPSQPQHF. The CDR3 bases are TGTGCCACCAGCAGGGACATCCCCAGTCAGCCCCAGCATTTT.

This chain links TRBV12-5 with TRBJ1-5; D is ambiguous. The CDR3 runs to 11 residues. Trimming shortened V by 5 bases and J by 9 bases, and 8 bases separated the two germline ends. CDR1 LGHNT and CDR2 FRNRAP come from the germline V gene. The CDR3 loop is CASGPEGPQHF. The CDR3, as DNA: TGTGCTAGTGGTCCGGAAGGGCCCCAGCATTTT. Full variable domain (remainder filled in from reference TRBV12-5 and TRBJ1-5): DARVTQTPRHKVTEMGQEVTMRCQPILGHNTVFWYRQTMMQGLELLAYFRNRAPLDDSGMPKDRFSAEMPDATLATLKIQPSEPRDSAVYFCASGPEGPQHFGDGTRLSIL.

The chain couples TRBV19 to TRBJ1-5; D uncertain. The germline V gene encodes CDR1 LNHDA and CDR2 SQIVND (reference sequence). V dropped 6 bases and J dropped 4 bases, with 13 bases sitting between them. The CDR3 covers 14 residues. CDR3 nucleotide sequence: TGTGCCAGTAGCCGGGGTGATTTAAATCAGCCCCAGCATTTT. Its translation: CASSRGDLNQPQHF.

In its sample, this clonotype was seen a few times. V gene TRBV12-5 combines with J gene TRBJ1-1; the match to TRBD1 covers 10 bases. The J segment lost 4 bases and the V segment lost 4 bases, leaving 6 bases of the junction unmatched. CDR1 is LGHNT, CDR2 FRNRAP, per germline. The length of the CDR3 is 15 residues. The CDR3 spells CASGSTRDRGTEAFF. CDR3 nucleotides: TGTGCTAGTGGTTCCACCCGGGACAGGGGCACTGAAGCTTTCTTT. The full variable domain, in which reference TRBV12-5 and TRBJ1-1 provide the parts outside the CDR3, is DARVTQTPRHKVTEMGQEVTMRCQPILGHNTVFWYRQTMMQGLELLAYFRNRAPLDDSGMPKDRFSAEMPDATLATLKIQPSEPRDSAVYFCASGSTRDRGTEAFFGQGTRLTVV.

This clonotype was seen a handful of times. The chain carries TRBV3-1 and TRBJ2-3; 10 nucleotides line up with TRBD1. The CDR3 extends over 18 amino acids. The V gene end was trimmed by 0 bases and the J gene end by 3 bases; junction bases not matched to a gene: 9. Germline assignment: CDR1 LGHDT and CDR2 YNNKEL (reference sequence). The CDR3 DNA reads TGTGCCAGCAGCCAAGACTTCCCGACAGGGGGCCTGACAGATACGCAGTATTTT. It yields the protein CASSQDFPTGGLTDTQYF.

This clonotype was observed many times. This chain joins TRBV4-1 and TRBJ1-1; the match to TRBD1 covers 8 bases. V dropped 3 bases and J dropped 1; count of bases not matched to a gene: 10. The CDR3 length is 17 residues. Per germline, CDR1 MGHRA and CDR2 YSYEKL. CDR3 DNA: TGCGCCAGCAGCCAGGCGCAGGGGGCTGGGGGGAACACTGAAGCTTTCTTT. Its translation is CASSQAQGAGGNTEAFF.

This sequence joins TRBV29-1 and TRBJ1-1; the D gene is possibly TRBD1 (5 bases). The CDR3 totals 15 residues. V lost 7 bases, J lost 1 base, and 19 bases lay in between. In germline, CDR1 is SQVTM, CDR2 ANQGSEA. The CDR3 region is CSASLHSGPNTEAFF. The CDR3 nucleotides are TGCAGCGCTTCCTTACACTCAGGGCCGAACACTGAAGCTTTCTTT.

V is TRBV3-1 and J is TRBJ2-4, with a tentative D call TRBD1 (6 bases). Trimming took 1 base from V and 0 from J, leaving 16 bases between them. CDR1 is LGHDT and CDR2 is YNNKEL in the germline V gene (reference sequence). The CDR3 is 18 residues long. CDR3 residues: CASSQVRARGLAKNIQYF. For the CDR3, the DNA is TGTGCCAGCAGCCAAGTCAGGGCCAGGGGTCTAGCCAAAAACATTCAGTACTTC.

V usage is TRBV7-9 and J usage is TRBJ1-5; perhaps TRBD1 as D (5 bases). Germline V gives CDR1 SEHNR, CDR2 FQNEAQ (reference sequence). Between the trimmed V and J ends, which lost 5 bases and 9 bases, there was a span of 17 bases. This CDR3 has 14 amino acids. CDR3 residues: CASSDQGTVRPQHF. In DNA, the CDR3 is TGTGCCAGCAGCGACCAGGGTACCGTGAGGCCCCAGCATTTT. Filled out from reference TRBV7-9 and TRBJ1-5, the complete variable domain reads DTGVSQNPRHKITKRGQNVTFRCDPISEHNRLYWYRQTLGQGPEFLTYFQNEAQLEKSRLLSDRFSAERPKGSFSTLEIQRTEQGDSAMYLCASSDQGTVRPQHFGDGTRLSIL.

The rearrangement links TRBV6-1 to TRBJ2-1; unclear D gene. The CDR3 loop spans 13 amino acids. Germline assignment: CDR1 MNHNS and CDR2 SASEGT. Trimming took off 5 bases at V and 6 bases at J, with 11 bases between the two ends. CDR3 amino acids: CASSKLEINEQFF. DNA for the CDR3: TGTGCCAGCAGTAAACTTGAAATCAATGAGCAGTTCTTC.

This chain uses TRBV5-1 with TRBJ1-3; D is uncertain. Trimming stripped 5 bases from V and 0 bases from J, with 6 bases between. Germline loops: CDR1 SGHRS, CDR2 YFSETQ. This CDR3 is 13 amino acids long. This CDR3 is CASRANSGNTIYF. CDR3 coding DNA: TGCGCCAGCAGAGCCAACTCTGGAAACACCATATATTTT.

This clonotype occurred a few times. V gene TRBV10-3 combines with J gene TRBJ1-1; D is perhaps TRBD1 (6 bases). V lost 4 bases and J lost 1, with 10 bases in between. Germline assignment: CDR1 ENHRY and CDR2 SYGVKD. The length of the CDR3 is 14 residues. This chain's CDR3 is CAISGDKRNTEAFF. The CDR3 coding sequence is TGTGCCATCAGTGGGGACAAGAGGAACACTGAAGCTTTCTTT.

This chain links TRBV20-1 with TRBJ2-7, with a possible D match to TRBD2 (5 bases). Between the trimmed V and J ends, which lost 0 bases and 4 bases, there was a span of 13 bases. CDR3 length: 14 amino acids. Germline lookup yields CDR1 DFQATT and CDR2 SNEGSKA (reference sequence). CDR3 region: CSARDRISGYEQYF. The CDR3 DNA is TGCAGTGCTAGAGATCGGATCTCGGGGTACGAGCAGTACTTC.

This clonotype was seen only a few times. The V call is TRBV4-3, the J call TRBJ2-7; D gene uncertain. The CDR3 contains 14 residues. Trimming removed 6 bases from V and 3 bases from J, with 15 bases in between. Germline-derived CDR1 and CDR2 are LGHNA and YSLEER. DNA for the CDR3: TGCGCCAGCAGTCCTACCGTGGTAAGCTACGAGCAGTACTTC. This encodes CASSPTVVSYEQYF.

This rearrangement joins TRBV11-2 to TRBJ1-1; D unresolved. The CDR3 loop spans 12 amino acids. Germline values: CDR1 SGHAT, CDR2 FQNNGV. V was shortened by 0 bases and J by 11 bases, with 10 bases between the two germline ends. DNA for the CDR3: TGTGCCAGCAGCTTAGACTGGGAGGAGGCTTTCTTT. It translates to CASSLDWEEAFF.

In this sample, this clonotype turned up a few times. The rearrangement joins TRBV4-3 to TRBJ1-5; 7 bases agree with TRBD1. In germline, CDR1 is LGHNA, CDR2 YSLEER. Unmatched junction bases numbered 5, after V lost 3 bases and J lost 6 bases. This CDR3 is built from 14 residues. The DNA for the CDR3 is TGCGCCAGCAGCCAGGCAGGGGGTGGTCAGCCCCAGCATTTT. It is translated as CASSQAGGGQPQHF.

The rearrangement joins TRBV5-5 to TRBJ2-2; D perhaps matches TRBD1 (6 bases). V lost 4 bases, J lost 4 bases, and 14 bases lay in between. This CDR3 contains 15 residues. Germline-derived CDR1 and CDR2 are SGHKS and YYEKEE (reference sequence). CDR3 in amino acids: CASSPADRPTGELFF. CDR3 coding DNA: TGTGCCAGCAGCCCGGCTGACAGGCCCACCGGGGAGCTGTTTTTT. The full variable domain, rest sourced from reference TRBV5-5 and TRBJ2-2, is DAGVTQSPTHLIKTRGQQVTLRCSPISGHKSVSWYQQVLGQGPQFIFQYYEKEERGRGNFPDRFSARQFPNYSSELNVNALLLGDSALYLCASSPADRPTGELFFGEGSRLTVL.

The chain uses TRBV6-5 and TRBJ1-1, with D possibly TRBD1 on 6 matching bases. The germline V gene encodes CDR1 MNHEY and CDR2 SVGAGI. Trimming cost V 4 bases and J 1 base, with 13 bases left between them. This CDR3 has 15 amino acids. In DNA form, the CDR3 reads TGTGCCAGCAGTTCTCCCGAGACAGGGAACACTGAAGCTTTCTTT. Its translation: CASSSPETGNTEAFF.

The rearrangement joins TRBV20-1 to TRBJ2-6; 7 nucleotides align to TRBD1. Looked up from germline, CDR1 is DFQATT and CDR2 is SNEGSKA (reference sequence). The CDR3 totals 14 residues. V gave up 6 bases and J gave up 4 bases; unmatched junction bases: 6. CDR3 loop: CSATGARGANVLTF. The CDR3 nucleotides read TGCAGTGCCACAGGGGCGAGGGGGGCCAACGTCCTGACTTTC.

This clonotype was seen many times. The rearrangement links TRBV12-3 or TRBV12-4 to TRBJ1-1; no clear D. The CDR3 is made up of 13 amino acids. V was cut by 6 bases and J by 2 bases, with 10 bases left in between. The CDR3 nucleotides are TGTGCCAGCAGGGCTACGTCCAACACTGAAGCTTTCTTT. This translates into CASRATSNTEAFF.

In its sample, this clonotype was seen a few times. The chain combines TRBV20-1 with TRBJ2-5; no firm D call. Trimming removed 4 bases from V and 3 bases from J, with 12 bases in between. The CDR3 runs to 13 residues. Germline V lookup: CDR1 DFQATT, CDR2 SNEGSKA (reference sequence). Written as DNA, the CDR3 is TGCAGTGCTACCCGGACCTCTAAAGAGACCCAGTACTTC. Protein product: CSATRTSKETQYF.

The chain recombines TRBV20-1 with TRBJ1-4; D is unclear. The V and J ends lost 3 bases and 10 bases respectively, with 18 bases between them. CDR1 and CDR2 (germline): DFQATT, SNEGSKA (reference sequence). This CDR3 spans 14 amino acids. The CDR3 coding sequence is TGCAGTGCTAGGTCCGGGCCCTCCATGGGAAAACTGTTTTTT. Its translation: CSARSGPSMGKLFF.

In nucleotides, the CDR3 is TGTGCCACCAGCAGATACCAAGGACAGGAGTCCAATCAGCCCCAGCATTTT. Translated, it gives CATSRYQGQESNQPQHF. J is TRBJ1-5 and V is TRBV15; 7 bases line up with TRBD1. Germline V gene lookup returns CDR1 LNHNV and CDR2 YYDKDF (reference sequence). This CDR3 has 17 amino acids. The V segment lost 2 bases and the J segment 3 bases; nucleotides outside the gene matches: 10. Full variable domain (outside the CDR3, taken from reference TRBV15 and TRBJ1-5): DAMVIQNPRYQVTQFGKPVTLSCSQTLNHNVMYWYQQKSSQAPKLLFHYYDKDFNNEADTPDNFQSRRPNTSFCFLDIRSPGLGDTAMYLCATSRYQGQESNQPQHFGDGTRLSIL.

The chain couples TRBV2 to TRBJ1-1; the D is unclear. The germline V gene encodes CDR1 SNHLY and CDR2 FYNNEI. Trimming left V 11 bases short and J 5 bases short, with 18 bases between. This CDR3 is 13 amino acids long. In DNA form, the CDR3 reads TGTGCCGGCCGGGCAGCCAGCCCTACTGAAGCTTTCTTT. Translating gives CAGRAASPTEAFF.